This T cell receptor beta chain was captured in a study of T cells in Graves' hyperthyroidism and ophthalmopathy. Whole-study context: Blood from the periphery was taken at initial diagnosis, before any treatment.

General study results and limits: With a median lead of roughly 6.8 months before onset, the model predicted ophthalmopathy.

This clonotype came up many times. Its specificity is not known. The sample of blood was obtained at first hyperthyroidism diagnosis (before any ophthalmopathy symptoms). Researchers took RNA transcripts and amplified the TCR beta CDR3 regions from them. First-round RT-PCR targeting the TCR CDR3 was performed with the HTBI primer set. From the multiplex PCR reads, TCRdb called clonotypes with MiXCR, one entry per CDR3 protein. Among some 400,000 distinct CDR3 sequences, approximately 12% were seen once, and the ten largest hold about 20%. Per germline, CDR1 DFQATT and CDR2 SNEGSKA (reference sequence). V shed 1 base and J shed 6 bases, with 13 bases lying between them. This CDR3 has 14 amino acids.

Sequencing was carried out using blood. The TCR sequence derives from a man aged 30 to 39 with Graves' hyperthyroidism that later progressed to Graves' ophthalmopathy. This chain joins TRBV20-1 and TRBJ1-5; TRBD1 is a possible D gene (5 bases). CDR3 DNA: TGCAGTGCTAGAGTCAGGGACCTCGGTCAGCCCCAGCATTTT. Translating it yields CSARVRDLGQPQHF.